The sequence of this TCR beta chain was determined in a study of shared clonotypes between healthy human individuals. CD45RO-negative CD8 cells positively selected for CCR7 made up the naive population, which excluded terminally differentiated effector memory CD45RA+ cells. This CDR3 spans 12 amino acids. CDR1 is WNHNN and CDR2 is SYGVQD in the germline V gene (reference sequence). V lost 3 bases and J lost 10, with 7 bases in between. Of note for this clone: This sample includes further DNA sequences coding for the same CDR3.

In the authors' methods: Filtering differed because ImmunoSEQ produced junction-only sequences that carried no quality scores. The assay was immunoSEQ multiplex PCR, and TCRdb's table has in-frame clones only and misses some. V, J and clone size were drawn from that table, and D and trimming were deduced from the DNA. The table has about 1,800,000 clones, about 95% seen once; the top ten hold 1.2%. This TCR came from a young man in good health. What was sequenced was naive CD8+ T cells sorted from blood. V usage is TRBV10-1 and J usage is TRBJ1-6; D is ambiguous. CDR3 in amino acids: CASSDPGSPLHF. The CDR3 bases are TGCGCCAGCAGTGACCCAGGCTCACCCCTCCACTTT.